This is a list of T cell receptor beta chains from one sample in a study of OX40 agonist ivuxolimab in advanced cancers. Using immunoSEQ multiplex PCR, the repertoire was profiled, and TCRdb retains in-frame clones only, with some absent. This sample has roughly 25,000 clones, with roughly 90% found just once. Sequenced here: CD4+ or CD8+ T cells sorted from blood, sampled in a trial of the OX40 agonist ivuxolimab. The receptors come from an adult with an advanced solid tumor such as melanoma, head and neck, liver or kidney cancer. The conserved cysteine and the conserved F or W are not part of the CDR3 here.

J: TRBJ2-1
V: TRBV29-1
CDR3: SGRGAYNEQF

J: TRBJ1-1
V: TRBV19
CDR3: ASNNPKDRRIEAF

J: TRBJ2-5
V: TRBV15
CDR3: ATSRDVVRLAETQY

J: TRBJ1-1
V: TRBV7-9
CDR3: ASIGVEEAREAF

J: TRBJ2-7
V: TRBV4-2
CDR3: ASSQVVGLAGHYEQY

J: TRBJ2-3
V: TRBV9
CDR3: ASSPTGLAGGKGIVGTQY

J: TRBJ2-1
V: TRBV27
CDR3: ASSLGQGANSEQF

J: TRBJ2-5
V: TRBV19
CDR3: ASSSGRGGLETQY

J: TRBJ2-5
V: TRBV5-6
CDR3: ASSPTPGETQY

J: TRBJ2-3
V: TRBV5-8
CDR3: ASSPYFLANTDTQY

J: TRBJ1-1
V: TRBV7-7
CDR3: ASSWSQGEDTEAF

J: TRBJ2-7
V: TRBV2
CDR3: ASSDGGYDEQY

J: TRBJ2-5
V: TRBV2
CDR3: ASSEMKGGETQY

J: TRBJ2-5
V: TRBV10-2
CDR3: ASSESLVGTRQTQY

J: TRBJ2-7
V: TRBV11-2
CDR3: ASSLAVDSWTENYEQY

J: TRBJ2-7
V: TRBV6-5
CDR3: ASSYGEGLSEQY

J: TRBJ1-5
V: TRBV27
CDR3: ASSLQGPDNQPQH

J: TRBJ2-7
V: TRBV6-5
CDR3: ASSYSTQGLPYEQY

J: TRBJ2-1
V: TRBV28
CDR3: ASSPGRSYNEQF

J: TRBJ2-1
V: TRBV27
CDR3: ASSAAGQFNEQF

J: TRBJ2-1
V: TRBV29-1
CDR3: SVDPGPSSYNEQF

J: TRBJ2-5
V: TRBV28
CDR3: ASSLVALASQETQY

J: TRBJ2-2
V: TRBV5-1
CDR3: ASSLPEAGGPSGELF

J: TRBJ1-1
V: TRBV4-1
CDR3: ASSHSTGGDTEAF

J: TRBJ2-3
V: TRBV27
CDR3: ASSTRDSGRALPADTQY

J: TRBJ2-7
V: TRBV14
CDR3: ASSQDPLQPRNYEQY

J: TRBJ2-1
V: TRBV12-5
CDR3: ASESGLAPNEQF

J: TRBJ2-1
V: TRBV15
CDR3: ATSRARAAYNEQF